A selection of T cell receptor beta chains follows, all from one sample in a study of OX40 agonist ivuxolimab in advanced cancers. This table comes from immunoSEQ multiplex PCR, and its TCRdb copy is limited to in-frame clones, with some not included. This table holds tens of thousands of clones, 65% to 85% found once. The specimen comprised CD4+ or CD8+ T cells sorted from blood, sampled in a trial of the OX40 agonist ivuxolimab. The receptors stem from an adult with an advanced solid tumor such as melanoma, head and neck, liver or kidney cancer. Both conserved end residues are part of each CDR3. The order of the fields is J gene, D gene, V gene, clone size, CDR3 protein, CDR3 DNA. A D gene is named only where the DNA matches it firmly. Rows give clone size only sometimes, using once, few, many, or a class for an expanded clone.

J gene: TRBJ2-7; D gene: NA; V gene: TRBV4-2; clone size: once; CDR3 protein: CASSQERTEWHEQYF; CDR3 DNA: TGTGCCAGCAGCCAGGAACGGACAGAGTGGCACGAGCAGTACTTC
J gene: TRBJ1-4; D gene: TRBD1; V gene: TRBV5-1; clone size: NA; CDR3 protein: CASSLATGTNEKLFF; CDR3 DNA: TGCGCCAGCAGCTTGGCGACAGGGACTAATGAAAAACTGTTTTTT
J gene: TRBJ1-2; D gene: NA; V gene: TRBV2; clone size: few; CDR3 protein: CASSGTYYGYTF; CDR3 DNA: TGTGCCAGCAGTGGGACTTACTATGGCTACACCTTC
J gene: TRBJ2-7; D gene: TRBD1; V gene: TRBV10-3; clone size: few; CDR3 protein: CAITPIAGGIEQYF; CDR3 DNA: TGTGCCATCACCCCAATAGCAGGGGGAATTGAGCAGTACTTC
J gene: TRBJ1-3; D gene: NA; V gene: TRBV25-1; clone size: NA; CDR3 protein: CASSVTGSGNTIYF; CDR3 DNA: TGTGCCAGCAGTGTGACAGGCTCTGGAAACACCATATATTTT
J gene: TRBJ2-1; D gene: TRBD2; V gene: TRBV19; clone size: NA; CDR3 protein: CASNDLAGGYNEQFF; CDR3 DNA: TGTGCCAGTAACGACTTAGCGGGAGGGTACAATGAGCAGTTCTTC
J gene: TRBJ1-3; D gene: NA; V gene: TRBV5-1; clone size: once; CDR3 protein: CASSSGESGNTIYF; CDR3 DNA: TGCGCCAGCAGCTCGGGAGAGTCTGGAAACACCATATATTTT
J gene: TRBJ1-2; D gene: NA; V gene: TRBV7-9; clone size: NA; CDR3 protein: CASSLAVGYGYTF; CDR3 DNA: TGTGCCAGCAGCTTGGCAGTCGGCTATGGCTACACCTTC
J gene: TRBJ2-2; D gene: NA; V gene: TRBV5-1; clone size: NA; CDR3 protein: CASTKGTNTGELFF; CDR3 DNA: TGCGCCAGCACGAAGGGGACAAACACCGGGGAGCTGTTTTTT
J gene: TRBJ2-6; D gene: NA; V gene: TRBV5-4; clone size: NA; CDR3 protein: CADSGANVLTF; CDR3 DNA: TGTGCCGACTCTGGGGCCAACGTCCTGACTTTC
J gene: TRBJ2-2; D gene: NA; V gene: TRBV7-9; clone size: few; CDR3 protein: CASSSLRDINTGELFF; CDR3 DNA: TGTGCCAGCAGCTCGCTCCGGGACATAAACACCGGGGAGCTGTTTTTT
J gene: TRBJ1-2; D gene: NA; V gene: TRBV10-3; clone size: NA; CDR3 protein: CAITRDPNYGYTF; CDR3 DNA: TGTGCCATTACCAGAGACCCTAACTATGGCTACACCTTC
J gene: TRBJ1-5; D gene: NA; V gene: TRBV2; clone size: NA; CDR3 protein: CASNERARPQHF; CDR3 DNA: TGTGCCAGCAACGAAAGGGCCCGACCCCAGCATTTT
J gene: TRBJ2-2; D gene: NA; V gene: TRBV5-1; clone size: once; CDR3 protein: CASSFRVPPHLHRGAVF; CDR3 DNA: TGCGCCAGCAGCTTCAGGGTCCCCCCTCATCTTCACCGGGGAGCTGTTTTT
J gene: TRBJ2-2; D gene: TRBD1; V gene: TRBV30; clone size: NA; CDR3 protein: CAWSRGQTTGELFF; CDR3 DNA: TGTGCCTGGAGTAGGGGGCAGACCACCGGGGAGCTGTTTTTT
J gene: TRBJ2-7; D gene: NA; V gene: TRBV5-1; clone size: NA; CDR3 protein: CASSFYVRTDPFGGNEQYF; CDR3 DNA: TGCGCCAGCAGCTTTTATGTAAGGACAGATCCTTTCGGGGGAAACGAGCAGTACTTC
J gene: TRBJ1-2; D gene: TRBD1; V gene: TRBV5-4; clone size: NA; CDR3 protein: CASSLTGGGRGYTF; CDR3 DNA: TGTGCCAGCAGCTTGACAGGGGGCGGGAGAGGCTACACCTTC
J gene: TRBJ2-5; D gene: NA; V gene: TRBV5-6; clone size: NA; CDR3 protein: CASSPTAGYRYQETQYF; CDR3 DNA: TGTGCCAGCAGCCCAACGGCGGGCTATAGGTACCAAGAGACCCAGTACTTC
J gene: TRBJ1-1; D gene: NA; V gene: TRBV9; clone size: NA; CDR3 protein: CASSVQGMNTEAFF; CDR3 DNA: TGTGCCAGCAGCGTACAGGGCATGAACACTGAAGCTTTCTTT
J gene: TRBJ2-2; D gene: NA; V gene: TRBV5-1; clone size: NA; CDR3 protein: CASSLVPTGKGTGELFF; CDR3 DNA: TGCGCCAGCAGCTTGGTGCCGACAGGAAAGGGCACCGGGGAGCTGTTTTTT
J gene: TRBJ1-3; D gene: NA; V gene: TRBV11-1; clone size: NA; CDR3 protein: CASSQNSGNTIYF; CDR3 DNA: TGTGCCAGCAGCCAAAACTCTGGAAACACCATATATTTT
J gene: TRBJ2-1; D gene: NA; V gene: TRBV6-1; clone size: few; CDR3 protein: CASSEIEAGRYNEQFF; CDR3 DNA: TGTGCCAGCAGTGAAATTGAGGCAGGGCGGTACAATGAGCAGTTCTTC
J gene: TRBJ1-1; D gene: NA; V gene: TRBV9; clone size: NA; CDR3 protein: CASSKTAVEGAFF; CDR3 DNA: TGTGCCAGCAGCAAGACAGCGGTCGAGGGGGCTTTCTTT
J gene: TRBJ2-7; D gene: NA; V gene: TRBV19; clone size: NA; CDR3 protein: CASRPRSGYEQYF; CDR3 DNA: TGTGCCAGTAGGCCTCGGAGCGGCTACGAGCAGTACTTC
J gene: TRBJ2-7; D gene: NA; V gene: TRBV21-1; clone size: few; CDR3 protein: CASSKLTENYEQYF; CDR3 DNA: TGTGCCAGCAGCAAACTAACGGAAAACTACGAGCAGTACTTC
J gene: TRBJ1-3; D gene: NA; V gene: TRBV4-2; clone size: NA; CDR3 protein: CASSQGAIGNTIYF; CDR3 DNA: TGTGCCAGCAGCCAGGGGGCGATTGGAAACACCATATATTTT
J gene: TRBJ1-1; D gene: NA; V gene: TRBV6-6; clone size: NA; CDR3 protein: CASSYSRQEEAFF; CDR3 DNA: TGTGCCAGCAGTTACTCGAGGCAGGAGGAAGCTTTCTTT
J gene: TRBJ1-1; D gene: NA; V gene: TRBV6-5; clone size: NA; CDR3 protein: CASSYNRNTEAFF; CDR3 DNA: TGTGCCAGCAGTTACAATAGGAACACTGAAGCTTTCTTT
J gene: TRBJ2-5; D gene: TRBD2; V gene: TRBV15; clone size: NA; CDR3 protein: CATSRRGGEQLPRETQYF; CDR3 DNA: TGTGCCACCAGCAGGAGGGGAGGGGAACAGCTCCCCCGGGAGACCCAGTACTTC
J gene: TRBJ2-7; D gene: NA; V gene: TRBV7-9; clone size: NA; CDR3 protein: CASSGQQGATEQYF; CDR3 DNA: TGTGCCAGCAGCGGCCAACAGGGAGCGACAGAGCAGTACTTC
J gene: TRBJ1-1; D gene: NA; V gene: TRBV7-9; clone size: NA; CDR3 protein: CASNSWRPEAFF; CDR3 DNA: TGTGCCAGCAATTCTTGGCGACCTGAAGCTTTCTTT
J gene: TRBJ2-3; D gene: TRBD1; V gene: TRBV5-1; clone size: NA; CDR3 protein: CASSLVGTGETDTQYF; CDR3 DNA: TGCGCCAGCAGCTTGGTCGGGACAGGGGAGACAGATACGCAGTATTTT
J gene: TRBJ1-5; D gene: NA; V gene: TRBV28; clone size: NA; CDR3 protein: CASSSHGNQPQHF; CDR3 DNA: TGTGCCAGCAGTTCTCATGGCAATCAGCCCCAGCATTTT
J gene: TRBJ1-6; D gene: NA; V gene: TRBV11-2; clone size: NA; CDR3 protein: CAAATGTSPLHF; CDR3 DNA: TGTGCCGCCGCCACAGGGACTTCACCCCTCCACTTT
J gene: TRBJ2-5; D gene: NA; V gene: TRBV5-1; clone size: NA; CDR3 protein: CASSLMDKGETQYF; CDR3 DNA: TGCGCCAGCAGCTTAATGGACAAGGGGGAGACCCAGTACTTC
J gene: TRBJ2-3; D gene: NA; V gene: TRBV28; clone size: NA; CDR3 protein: CASSPPGYTDTQYF; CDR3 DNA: TGTGCCAGCAGTCCCCCGGGCTACACAGATACGCAGTATTTT
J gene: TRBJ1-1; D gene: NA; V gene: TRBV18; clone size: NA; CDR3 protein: CASSPGGEYTEAFF; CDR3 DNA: TGTGCCAGCTCACCAGGAGGAGAATACACTGAAGCTTTCTTT
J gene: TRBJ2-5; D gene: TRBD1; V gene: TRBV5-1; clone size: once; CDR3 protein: CASKGLPGQQETQYF; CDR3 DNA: TGCGCCAGCAAGGGGTTACCGGGACAGCAAGAGACCCAGTACTTC
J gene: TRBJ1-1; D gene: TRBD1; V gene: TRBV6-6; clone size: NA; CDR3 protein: CASSTLGQGPGTEAFF; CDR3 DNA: TGTGCCAGCAGCACCTTGGGACAGGGACCGGGAACTGAAGCTTTCTTT
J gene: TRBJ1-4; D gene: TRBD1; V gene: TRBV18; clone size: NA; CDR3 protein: CASSPVRDRGLSNEKLFF; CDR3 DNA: TGTGCCAGCTCACCAGTGAGGGACAGGGGGCTGTCTAATGAAAAACTGTTTTTT
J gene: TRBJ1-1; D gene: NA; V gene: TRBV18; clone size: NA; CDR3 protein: CASSHFWGEAFF; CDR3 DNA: TGTGCCAGCTCACATTTCTGGGGTGAAGCTTTCTTT
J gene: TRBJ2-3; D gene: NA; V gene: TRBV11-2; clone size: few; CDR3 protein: CASSPPGPYTDTQYF; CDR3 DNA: TGTGCCAGCAGTCCCCCGGGACCGTACACAGATACGCAGTATTTT
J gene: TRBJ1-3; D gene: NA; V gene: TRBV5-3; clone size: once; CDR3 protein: CASSFWSSGNTIYF; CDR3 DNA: TGTGCCAGCAGCTTCTGGAGCTCTGGAAACACCATATATTTT
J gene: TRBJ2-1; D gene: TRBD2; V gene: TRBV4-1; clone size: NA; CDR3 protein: CASSQGMGGRRGNEQFF; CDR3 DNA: TGCGCCAGCAGCCAAGGGATGGGCGGGAGGAGGGGCAATGAGCAGTTCTTC
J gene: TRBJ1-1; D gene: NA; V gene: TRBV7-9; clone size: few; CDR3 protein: CASGAQGGNTEAFF; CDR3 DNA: TGTGCCAGCGGGGCTCAGGGCGGGAACACTGAAGCTTTCTTT
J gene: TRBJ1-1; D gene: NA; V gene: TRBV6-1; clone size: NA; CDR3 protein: CASKENTEAFF; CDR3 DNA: TGTGCCAGCAAGGAGAACACTGAAGCTTTCTTT
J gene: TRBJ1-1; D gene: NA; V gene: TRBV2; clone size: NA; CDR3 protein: CASSTGGLNTEAFF; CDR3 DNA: TGTGCCAGCAGTACGGGAGGGTTGAACACTGAAGCTTTCTTT
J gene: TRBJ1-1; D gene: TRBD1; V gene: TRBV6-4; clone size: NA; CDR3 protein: CASSPGQGRSVSEAFF; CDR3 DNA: TGTGCCAGCAGTCCTGGACAGGGGCGATCGGTGTCTGAAGCTTTCTTT
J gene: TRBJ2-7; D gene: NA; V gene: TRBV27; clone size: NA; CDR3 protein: CASSLKVSSYEQYF; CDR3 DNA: TGTGCCAGCAGTTTAAAAGTCAGCTCCTACGAGCAGTACTTC
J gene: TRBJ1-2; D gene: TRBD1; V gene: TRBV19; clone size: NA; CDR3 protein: CASRRRTGGNLNYGYTF; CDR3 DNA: TGTGCCAGTAGGAGGAGGACAGGGGGCAACTTGAACTATGGCTACACCTTC
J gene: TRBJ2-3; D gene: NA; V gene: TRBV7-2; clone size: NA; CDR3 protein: CASSFTDTQYF; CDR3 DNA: TGTGCCAGCAGCTTTACAGATACGCAGTATTTT
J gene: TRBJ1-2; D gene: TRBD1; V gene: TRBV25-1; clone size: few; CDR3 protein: CASSSTGTARGYTF; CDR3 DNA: TGTGCCAGCTCAAGCACCGGGACAGCTCGCGGCTACACCTTC